The clone carrying this T cell receptor beta chain was detected only a few times. Its target is unknown. This sample stems from a study of blood T cells in healthy people across ages. Study-level findings and limits: The donors' CMV status was not determined, possibly confounding changes in expanded clonotypes.

V lost 8 bases, J lost 5 bases, and 16 bases stayed unmatched. Germline CDR1 and CDR2: MNHNS and SASEGT. The CDR3 spans 16 residues. A J-beta primer mix and a sample-barcoded 5' primer were used in a second PCR of about 7 to 12 cycles. In TCRdb, the 5' RACE reads were re-called with MiXCR into one record per CDR3 protein. The table lists roughly 800,000 distinct CDR3 sequences, under 30% of them singletons, with under 3% in the top ten. These same data were also listed under a study on T cells of mothers and their children. That report adds: M1S, a second-PCR primer, added sample barcodes and 2-4 random nucleotides.

This TCR was sampled from a boy aged 5-17 years in good health. The sample comprised blood. The chain couples TRBV6-1 to TRBJ2-7; 9 bases align to TRBD1. This chain's CDR3 is CASPIGGTGRIDEQYF. DNA of the CDR3: TGTGCCAGCCCCATCGGGGGGACAGGGCGGATCGACGAGCAGTACTTC.